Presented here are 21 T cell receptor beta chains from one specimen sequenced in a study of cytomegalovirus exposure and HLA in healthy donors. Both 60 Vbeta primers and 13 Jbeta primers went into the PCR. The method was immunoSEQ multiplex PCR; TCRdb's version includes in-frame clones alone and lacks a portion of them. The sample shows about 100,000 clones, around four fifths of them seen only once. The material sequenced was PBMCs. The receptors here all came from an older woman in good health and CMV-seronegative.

CDR3 DNA sequence: TGTGCCAGCAGTCGACAGGGCTCTTTTGGTGGCTACACCTTC. Encoded protein: CASSRQGSFGGYTF. This chain links TRBV5-6 with TRBJ1-2; TRBD1 agrees at 7 bases. Looked up from germline, CDR1 is SGHDT and CDR2 is YYEEEE. The CDR3 contains 14 residues. Trimming took 5 bases from V and 7 from J; bases not matched to a gene: 11.

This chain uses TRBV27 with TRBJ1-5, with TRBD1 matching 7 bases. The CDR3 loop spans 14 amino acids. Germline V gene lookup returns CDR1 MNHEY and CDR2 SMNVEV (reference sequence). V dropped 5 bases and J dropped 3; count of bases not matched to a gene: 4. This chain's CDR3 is CASSPQGFNQPQHF. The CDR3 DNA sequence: TGTGCCAGCAGTCCACAGGGGTTCAATCAGCCCCAGCATTTT.

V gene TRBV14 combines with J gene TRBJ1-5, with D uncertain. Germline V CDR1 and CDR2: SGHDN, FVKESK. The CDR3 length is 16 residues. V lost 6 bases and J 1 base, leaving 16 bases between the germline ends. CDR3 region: CASSPILDGSNQPQHF. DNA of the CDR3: TGTGCCAGCAGTCCAATTCTCGACGGGAGCAATCAGCCCCAGCATTTT.

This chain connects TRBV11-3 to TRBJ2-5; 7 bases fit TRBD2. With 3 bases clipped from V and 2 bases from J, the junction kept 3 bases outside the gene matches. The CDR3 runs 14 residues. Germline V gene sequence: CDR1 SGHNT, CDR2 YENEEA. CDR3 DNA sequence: TGTGCCAGCAGCTTCCGGGACTATCAAGAGACCCAGTACTTC. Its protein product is CASSFRDYQETQYF.

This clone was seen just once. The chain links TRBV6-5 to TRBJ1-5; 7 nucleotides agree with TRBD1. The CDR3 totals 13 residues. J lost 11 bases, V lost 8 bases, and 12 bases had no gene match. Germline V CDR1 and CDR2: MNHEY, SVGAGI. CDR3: CASRRTGDKSQHF. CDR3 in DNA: TGTGCCAGCCGGAGGACAGGAGACAAGTCCCAGCATTTT.

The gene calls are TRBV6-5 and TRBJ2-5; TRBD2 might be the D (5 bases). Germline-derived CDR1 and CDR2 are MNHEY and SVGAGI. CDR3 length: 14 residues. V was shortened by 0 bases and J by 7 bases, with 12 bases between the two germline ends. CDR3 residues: CASSYSSGLGTQYF. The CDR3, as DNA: TGTGCCAGCAGTTACTCGTCGGGGTTGGGGACCCAGTACTTC.

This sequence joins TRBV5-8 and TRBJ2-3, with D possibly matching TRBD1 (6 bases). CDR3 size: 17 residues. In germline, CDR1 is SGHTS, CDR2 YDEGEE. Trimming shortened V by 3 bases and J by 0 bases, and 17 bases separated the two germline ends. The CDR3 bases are TGTGCCAGCAGCTCCTCCCCCCGACAGGTCAGCACAGATACGCAGTATTTT. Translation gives CASSSSPRQVSTDTQYF.

CDR3 loop: CAISEPPGNTEAFF. The CDR3 DNA reads TGTGCCATCAGTGAGCCCCCAGGGAACACTGAAGCTTTCTTT. The genes are TRBV10-3 and TRBJ1-1; no clear D. V was clipped by 2 bases and J by 1 base, with 8 bases between them. Germline CDR1 is ENHRY and CDR2 is SYGVKD. The CDR3 runs to 14 residues.

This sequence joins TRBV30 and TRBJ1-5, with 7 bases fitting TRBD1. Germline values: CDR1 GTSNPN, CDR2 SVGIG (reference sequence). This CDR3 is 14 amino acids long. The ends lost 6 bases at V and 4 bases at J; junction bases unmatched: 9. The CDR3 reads CACAKQGNNQPQHF. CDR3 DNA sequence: TGTGCCTGTGCGAAACAGGGGAATAATCAGCCCCAGCATTTT. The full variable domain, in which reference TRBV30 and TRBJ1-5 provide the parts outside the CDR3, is SQTIHQWPATLVQPVGSPLSLECTVEGTSNPNLYWYRQAAGRGLQLLFYSVGIGQISSEVPQNLSASRPQDRQFILSSKKLLLSDSGFYLCACAKQGNNQPQHFGDGTRLSIL.

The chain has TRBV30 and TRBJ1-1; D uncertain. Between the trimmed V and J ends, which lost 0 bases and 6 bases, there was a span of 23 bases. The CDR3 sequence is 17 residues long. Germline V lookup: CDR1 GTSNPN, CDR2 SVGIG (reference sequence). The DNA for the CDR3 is TGTGCCTGGAGTGTAGTCTTCGGGGTTGGCAGGTGGGCTGAAGCTTTCTTT. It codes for CAWSVVFGVGRWAEAFF.

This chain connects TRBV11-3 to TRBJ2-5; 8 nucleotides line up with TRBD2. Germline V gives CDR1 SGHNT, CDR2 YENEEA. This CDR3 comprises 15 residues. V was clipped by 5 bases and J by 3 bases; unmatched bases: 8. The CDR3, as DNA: TGTGCCAGCAGCCGAGGTAGCGGGATGGAAGAGACCCAGTACTTC. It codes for CASSRGSGMEETQYF.

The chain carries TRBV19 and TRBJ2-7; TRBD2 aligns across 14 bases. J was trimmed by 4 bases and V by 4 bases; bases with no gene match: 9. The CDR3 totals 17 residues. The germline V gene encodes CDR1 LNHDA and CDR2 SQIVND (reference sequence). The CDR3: CASSNLGLAGAGYEQYF. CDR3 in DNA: TGTGCCAGTAGTAACCTGGGACTAGCGGGAGCGGGTTACGAGCAGTACTTC. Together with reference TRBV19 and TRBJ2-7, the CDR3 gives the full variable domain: DGGITQSPKYLFRKEGQNVTLSCEQNLNHDAMYWYRQDPGQGLRLIYYSQIVNDFQKGDIAEGYSVSREKKESFPLTVTSAQKNPTAFYLCASSNLGLAGAGYEQYFGPGTRLTVT.

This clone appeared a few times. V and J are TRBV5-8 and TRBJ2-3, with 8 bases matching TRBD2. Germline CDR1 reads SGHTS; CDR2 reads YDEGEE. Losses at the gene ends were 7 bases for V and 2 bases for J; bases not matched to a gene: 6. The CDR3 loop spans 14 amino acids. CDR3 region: CASRLSGTTDTQYF. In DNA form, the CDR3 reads TGTGCCAGCCGTCTTAGCGGGACCACAGATACGCAGTATTTT.

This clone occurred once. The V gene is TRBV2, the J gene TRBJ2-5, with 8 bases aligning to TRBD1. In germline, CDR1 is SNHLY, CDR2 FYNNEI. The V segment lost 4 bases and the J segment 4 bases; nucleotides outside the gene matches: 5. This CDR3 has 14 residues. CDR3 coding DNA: TGTGCCAGCAGTGTAGGACAGGGAGGAGAGACCCAGTACTTC. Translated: CASSVGQGGETQYF.

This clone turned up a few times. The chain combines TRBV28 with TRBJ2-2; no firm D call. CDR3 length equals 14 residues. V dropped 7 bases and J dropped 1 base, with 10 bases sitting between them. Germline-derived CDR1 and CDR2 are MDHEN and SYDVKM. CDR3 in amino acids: CASIAQWNTGELFF. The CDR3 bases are TGTGCCAGCATTGCACAGTGGAACACCGGGGAGCTGTTTTTT.

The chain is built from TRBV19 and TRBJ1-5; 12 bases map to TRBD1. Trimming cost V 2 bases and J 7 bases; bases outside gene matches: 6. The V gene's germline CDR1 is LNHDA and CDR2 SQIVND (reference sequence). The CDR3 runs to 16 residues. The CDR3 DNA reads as TGTGCCAGTAGTATATCGGGACAGGGGGCCTGGCAGCCCCAGCATTTT. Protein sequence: CASSISGQGAWQPQHF.

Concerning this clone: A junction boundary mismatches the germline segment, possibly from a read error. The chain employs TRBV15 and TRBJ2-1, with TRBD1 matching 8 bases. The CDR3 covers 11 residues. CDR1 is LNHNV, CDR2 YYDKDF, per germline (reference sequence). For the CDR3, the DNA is TGTGCCACCAGCAGAGATGGGACAGGCCTCTTC. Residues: CATSRDGTGLF.

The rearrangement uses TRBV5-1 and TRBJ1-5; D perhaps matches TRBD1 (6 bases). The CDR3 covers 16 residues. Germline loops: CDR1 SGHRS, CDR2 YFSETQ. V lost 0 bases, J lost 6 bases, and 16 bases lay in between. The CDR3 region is CASSLGEQGGIQPQHF. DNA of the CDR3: TGCGCCAGCAGCTTGGGTGAACAGGGAGGGATTCAGCCCCAGCATTTT.

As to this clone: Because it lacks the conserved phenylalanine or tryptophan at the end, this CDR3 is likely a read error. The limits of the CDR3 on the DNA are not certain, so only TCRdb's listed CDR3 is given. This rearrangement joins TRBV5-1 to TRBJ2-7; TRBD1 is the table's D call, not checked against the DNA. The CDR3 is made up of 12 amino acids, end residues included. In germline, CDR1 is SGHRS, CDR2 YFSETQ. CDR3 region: CASSTRPGERSL.

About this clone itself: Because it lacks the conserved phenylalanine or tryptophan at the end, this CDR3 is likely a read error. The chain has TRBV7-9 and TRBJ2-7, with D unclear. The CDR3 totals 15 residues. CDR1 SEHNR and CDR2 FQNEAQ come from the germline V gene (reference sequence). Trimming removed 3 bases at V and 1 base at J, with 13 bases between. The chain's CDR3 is CASSFESTRSYEQYL. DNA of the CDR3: TGTGCCAGCAGCTTTGAGTCGACTCGTTCCTACGAGCAGTACCTC.

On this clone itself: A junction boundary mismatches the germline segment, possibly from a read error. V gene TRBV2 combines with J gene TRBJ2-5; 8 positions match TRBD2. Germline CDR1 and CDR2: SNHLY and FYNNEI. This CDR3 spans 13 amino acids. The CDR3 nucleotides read TGTGCCAGCAGTGACAGCGGGGGTTCGCGGGGAAACTTC. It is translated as CASSDSGGSRGNF.